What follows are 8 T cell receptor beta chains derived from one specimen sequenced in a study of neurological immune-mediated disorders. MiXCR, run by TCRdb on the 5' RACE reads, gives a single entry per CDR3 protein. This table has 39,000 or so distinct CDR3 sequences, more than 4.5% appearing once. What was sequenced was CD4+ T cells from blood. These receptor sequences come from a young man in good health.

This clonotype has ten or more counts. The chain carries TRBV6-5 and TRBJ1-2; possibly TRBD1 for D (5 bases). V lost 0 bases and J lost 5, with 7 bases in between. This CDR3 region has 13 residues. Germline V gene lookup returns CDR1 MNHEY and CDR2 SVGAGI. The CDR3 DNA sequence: TGTGCCAGCAGTTACTCGAGGGGTTATGGCTACACCTTC. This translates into CASSYSRGYGYTF.

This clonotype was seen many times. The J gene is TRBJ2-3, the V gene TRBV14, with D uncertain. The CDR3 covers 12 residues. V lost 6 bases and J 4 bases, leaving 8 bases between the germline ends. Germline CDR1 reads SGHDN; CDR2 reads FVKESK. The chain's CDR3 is CASSPLSDTQYF. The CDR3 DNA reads TGTGCCAGCAGTCCCTTGTCAGATACGCAGTATTTT.

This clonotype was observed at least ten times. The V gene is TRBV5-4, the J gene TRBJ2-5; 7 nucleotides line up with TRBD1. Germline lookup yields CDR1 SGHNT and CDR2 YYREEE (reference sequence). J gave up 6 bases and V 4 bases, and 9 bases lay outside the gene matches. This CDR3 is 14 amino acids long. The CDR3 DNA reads TGTGCCAGCAGCCCCTTCGAGGGGGCGAAGACCCAGTACTTC. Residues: CASSPFEGAKTQYF.

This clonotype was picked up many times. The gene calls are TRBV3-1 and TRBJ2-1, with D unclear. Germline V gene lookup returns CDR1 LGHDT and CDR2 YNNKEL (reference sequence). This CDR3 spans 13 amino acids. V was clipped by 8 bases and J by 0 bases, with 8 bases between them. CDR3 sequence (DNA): TGTGCCAGCCAAGCGAGCTCCTACAATGAGCAGTTCTTC. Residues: CASQASSYNEQFF.

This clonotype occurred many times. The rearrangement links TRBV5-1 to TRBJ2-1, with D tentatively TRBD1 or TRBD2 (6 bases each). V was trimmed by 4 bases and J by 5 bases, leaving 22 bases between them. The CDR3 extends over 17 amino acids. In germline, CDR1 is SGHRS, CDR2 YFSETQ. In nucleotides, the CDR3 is TGCGCCAGCAGCGCCGGACCTGGGGGGCAAAGGCACAATGAGCAGTTCTTC. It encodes CASSAGPGGQRHNEQFF.

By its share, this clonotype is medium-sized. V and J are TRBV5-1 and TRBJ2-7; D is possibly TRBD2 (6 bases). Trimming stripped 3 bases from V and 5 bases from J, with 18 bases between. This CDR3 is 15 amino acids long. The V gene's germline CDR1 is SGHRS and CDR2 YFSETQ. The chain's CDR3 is CASSWISGLGDEQYF. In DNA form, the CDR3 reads TGCGCCAGCAGCTGGATTAGCGGACTTGGGGACGAGCAGTACTTC.

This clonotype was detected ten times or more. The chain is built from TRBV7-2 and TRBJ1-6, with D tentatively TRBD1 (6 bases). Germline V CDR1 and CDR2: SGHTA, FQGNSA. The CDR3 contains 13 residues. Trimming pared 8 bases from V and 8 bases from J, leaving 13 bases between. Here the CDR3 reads CASARTVDSPLHF. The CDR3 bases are TGTGCCAGCGCAAGGACAGTGGATTCACCCCTCCACTTT.

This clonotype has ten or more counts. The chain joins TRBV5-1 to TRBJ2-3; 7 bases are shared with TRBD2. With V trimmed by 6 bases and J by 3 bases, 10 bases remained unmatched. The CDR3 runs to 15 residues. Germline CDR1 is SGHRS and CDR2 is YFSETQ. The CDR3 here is CASMGGNYWTDTQYF. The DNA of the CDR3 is TGCGCCAGCATGGGGGGGAACTATTGGACAGATACGCAGTATTTT. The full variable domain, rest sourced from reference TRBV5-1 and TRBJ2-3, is KAGVTQTPRYLIKTRGQQVTLSCSPISGHRSVSWYQQTPGQGLQFLFEYFSETQRNKGNFPGRFSGRQFSNSRSEMNVSTLELGDSALYLCASMGGNYWTDTQYFGPGTRLTVL.